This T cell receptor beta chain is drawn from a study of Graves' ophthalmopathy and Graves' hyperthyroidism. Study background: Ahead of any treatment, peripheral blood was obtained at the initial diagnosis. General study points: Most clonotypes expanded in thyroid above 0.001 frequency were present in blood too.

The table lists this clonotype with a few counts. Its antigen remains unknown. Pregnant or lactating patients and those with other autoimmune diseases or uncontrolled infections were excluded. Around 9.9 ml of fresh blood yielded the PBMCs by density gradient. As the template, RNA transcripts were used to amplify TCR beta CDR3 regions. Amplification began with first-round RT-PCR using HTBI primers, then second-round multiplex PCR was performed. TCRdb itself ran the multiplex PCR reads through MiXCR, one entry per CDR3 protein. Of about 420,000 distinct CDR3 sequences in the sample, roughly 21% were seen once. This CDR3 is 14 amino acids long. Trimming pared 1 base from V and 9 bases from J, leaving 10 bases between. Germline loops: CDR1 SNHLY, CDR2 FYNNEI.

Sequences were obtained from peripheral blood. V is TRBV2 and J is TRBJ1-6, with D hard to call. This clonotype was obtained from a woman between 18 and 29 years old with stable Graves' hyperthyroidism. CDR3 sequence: CASSEVIPGSPLHF. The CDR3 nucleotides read TGTGCCAGCAGTGAAGTCATTCCTGGTTCACCCCTCCACTTT.